A selection of T cell receptor beta chains follows, all from one sample in a study of T-cell reconstitution after alpha-beta-depleted transplantation in children. One entry per CDR3 protein, called by TCRdb with MiXCR from the PCR reads. The sample carries 200,000 to 250,000 distinct CDR3 sequences, about a tenth recorded once. Source: PBMCs, taken before TCRalphabeta/CD19-depleted stem cell transplant. The receptor set was obtained from a child in the first two years of life with acute myeloid leukemia, due to receive a stem cell transplant. Each CDR3 is given with its conserved first and last residue. The D gene is left open where the match is weak. Size values are once, few and many counts, or a class for expanded clones, and some rows have none.

abundance: many; d_gene: TRBD1; len: 16; j_gene: TRBJ1-1; v_gene: TRBV5-1; CDR3aa: CASSSGGRGRVSEAFF; CDR3nt: TGCGCCAGCAGCTCCGGAGGGAGGGGGCGGGTCAGTGAAGCTTTCTTT
abundance: many; d_gene: TRBD2; len: 15; j_gene: TRBJ2-3; v_gene: TRBV5-1; CDR3aa: CASSTLAGDTDTQYF; CDR3nt: TGCGCCAGCAGCACCCTAGCGGGAGACACAGATACGCAGTATTTT
abundance: many; d_gene: -; len: 12; j_gene: TRBJ1-6; v_gene: TRBV3-1; CDR3aa: CASSQEGSPLHF; CDR3nt: TGTGCCAGCAGCCAAGAAGGGTCACCCCTCCACTTT
abundance: -; d_gene: -; len: 16; j_gene: TRBJ2-6; v_gene: TRBV28; CDR3aa: CASSLFGQSGANVLTF; CDR3nt: TGTGCCAGCAGTTTATTTGGACAAAGTGGGGCCAACGTCCTGACTTTC
abundance: many; d_gene: TRBD1; len: 15; j_gene: TRBJ1-1; v_gene: TRBV28; CDR3aa: CASSSPGTGYTEAFF; CDR3nt: TGTGCCAGCAGTTCCCCCGGGACAGGGTACACTGAAGCTTTCTTT
abundance: many; d_gene: -; len: 11; j_gene: TRBJ1-1; v_gene: TRBV6-5; CDR3aa: CASSSATEAFF; CDR3nt: TGTGCCAGCAGTTCGGCGACTGAAGCTTTCTTT
abundance: many; d_gene: TRBD2; len: 15; j_gene: TRBJ2-1; v_gene: TRBV2; CDR3aa: CASSGRGNSYNEQFF; CDR3nt: TGTGCCAGTAGCGGGAGGGGTAACTCCTACAATGAGCAGTTCTTC
abundance: many; d_gene: TRBD2; len: 16; j_gene: TRBJ2-1; v_gene: TRBV19; CDR3aa: CASRLAGDRYLNEQFF; CDR3nt: TGTGCCAGTAGACTAGCGGGAGATCGATATTTGAATGAGCAGTTCTTC
abundance: many; d_gene: TRBD1; len: 14; j_gene: TRBJ2-4; v_gene: TRBV12-3/TRBV12-4; CDR3aa: CASSRNRGGNIQYF; CDR3nt: TGTGCCAGCAGTCGCAACAGGGGTGGAAACATTCAGTACTTC
abundance: -; d_gene: TRBD2; len: 16; j_gene: TRBJ2-1; v_gene: TRBV29-1; CDR3aa: CSVEEWRAGGNNEQFF; CDR3nt: TGCAGCGTTGAGGAATGGCGAGCGGGAGGAAACAATGAGCAGTTCTTC
abundance: many; d_gene: -; len: 13; j_gene: TRBJ2-3; v_gene: TRBV20-1; CDR3aa: CSARLSGTDTQYF; CDR3nt: TGCAGTGCTAGACTTAGCGGCACAGATACGCAGTATTTT
abundance: many; d_gene: -; len: 17; j_gene: TRBJ2-2; v_gene: TRBV2; CDR3aa: CASSEARYSAVTGELFF; CDR3nt: TGTGCCAGCAGTGAAGCGCGGTACTCTGCGGTCACCGGGGAGCTGTTTTTT
abundance: many; d_gene: TRBD2; len: 16; j_gene: TRBJ2-2; v_gene: TRBV9; CDR3aa: CASSVTSGRGTGELFF; CDR3nt: TGTGCCAGCAGCGTGACTAGCGGGAGGGGGACCGGGGAGCTGTTTTTT
abundance: -; d_gene: TRBD2; len: 17; j_gene: TRBJ2-7; v_gene: TRBV20-1; CDR3aa: CSARPRVTSGSFYEQYF; CDR3nt: TGCAGTGCTAGACCCAGGGTTACTAGCGGGAGTTTCTACGAGCAGTACTTC
abundance: many; d_gene: TRBD2; len: 17; j_gene: TRBJ2-1; v_gene: TRBV5-1; CDR3aa: CASSFPVGGSSYNEQFF; CDR3nt: TGCGCCAGCAGCTTCCCCGTAGGCGGGAGCTCCTACAATGAGCAGTTCTTC
abundance: many; d_gene: -; len: 14; j_gene: TRBJ1-4; v_gene: TRBV12-3/TRBV12-4; CDR3aa: CASSRETTNEKLFF; CDR3nt: TGTGCCAGCAGTCGGGAAACAACTAATGAAAAACTGTTTTTT
abundance: many; d_gene: TRBD1; len: 15; j_gene: TRBJ1-1; v_gene: TRBV15; CDR3aa: CATSRDRITGVEAFF; CDR3nt: TGTGCCACCAGCAGAGATCGTATTACAGGGGTCGAAGCTTTCTTT
abundance: many; d_gene: TRBD2; len: 13; j_gene: TRBJ2-5; v_gene: TRBV29-1; CDR3aa: CSVKDSGGETQYF; CDR3nt: TGCAGCGTTAAAGATAGCGGGGGCGAGACCCAGTACTTC
abundance: many; d_gene: -; len: 14; j_gene: TRBJ1-1; v_gene: TRBV19; CDR3aa: CASSMEVGNTEAFF; CDR3nt: TGTGCCAGTAGTATGGAGGTCGGGAACACTGAAGCTTTCTTT
abundance: many; d_gene: TRBD2; len: 18; j_gene: TRBJ2-1; v_gene: TRBV14; CDR3aa: CASSQEDEGTRQLYEQFF; CDR3nt: TGTGCCAGCAGCCAAGAAGACGAGGGGACTAGGCAGCTTTATGAGCAGTTCTTC
abundance: many; d_gene: -; len: 14; j_gene: TRBJ2-5; v_gene: TRBV7-8; CDR3aa: CASTLDRGVETQYF; CDR3nt: TGTGCCAGCACCCTGGATAGAGGTGTTGAGACCCAGTACTTC
abundance: many; d_gene: -; len: 13; j_gene: TRBJ2-4; v_gene: TRBV20-1; CDR3aa: CSASGGPKNIQYF; CDR3nt: TGCAGTGCTAGCGGGGGGCCCAAAAACATTCAGTACTTC